Listed below are T cell receptor beta chains from one sample, sequenced in a study of cytotoxic CD8 clonotypes in ibrutinib-treated CLL. Sequenced by immunoSEQ multiplex PCR; TCRdb stores in-frame clones only, minus some. The profile shows fewer than 150,000 clones, less than 90% of them singletons. The sample here was PBMCs, taken after 24 months of ibrutinib treatment. The source of these receptors is a human donor with chronic lymphocytic leukemia. Each CDR3 is given with its conserved first and last residue. A D gene is named only where the DNA matches it firmly. The size of a clone is reported for some rows only, either as once, few or many, or as a class for expanded clones.

>NA|TRBV4-2|TRBJ2-7|14|NA
CASSQERDAYEQYF
TGTGCCAGCAGCCAAGAGCGGGACGCCTACGAGCAGTACTTC
>NA|TRBV6-5|TRBJ1-2|12|TRBD1
CASLGQAAGYTF
TGTGCCAGCCTTGGACAGGCGGCAGGCTACACCTTC
>NA|TRBV5-4|TRBJ1-4|14|NA
CASSSGGANEKLFF
TGTGCCAGCAGCTCGGGCGGGGCTAATGAAAAACTGTTTTTT
>NA|TRBV6-6|TRBJ1-2|14|TRBD1
CASIPDRAFYGYTF
TGTGCCAGCATTCCCGACAGGGCCTTCTATGGCTACACCTTC
>NA|TRBV30|TRBJ1-6|14|TRBD1
CAWSTGQLNSPLHF
TGTGCCTGGAGTACGGGACAGCTAAATTCACCCCTCCACTTT
>NA|TRBV30|TRBJ2-7|15|TRBD1
CAWTIQGTQGYEQYF
TGTGCCTGGACGATACAGGGGACGCAGGGCTACGAGCAGTACTTC
>NA|TRBV5-1|TRBJ1-2|12|NA
CASSLEGYGYTF
TGCGCCAGCAGCTTGGAGGGTTATGGCTACACCTTC
>NA|TRBV9|TRBJ2-2|17|TRBD2
CASSVVGLAGYTGELFF
TGTGCCAGCAGCGTAGTAGGGCTAGCGGGGTACACCGGGGAGCTGTTTTTT
>NA|TRBV6-6|TRBJ2-7|14|NA
CASSYTRDFYEQYF
TGTGCCAGCAGTTACACGCGGGACTTCTACGAGCAGTACTTC
>NA|TRBV29-1|TRBJ1-5|14|NA
CSVRSDREDQPQHF
TGCAGCGTTCGTAGCGATCGGGAGGATCAGCCCCAGCATTTT
>few|TRBV6-1|TRBJ1-6|15|NA
CASTLDSSYNSPLHF
TGTGCCAGCACTCTCGACAGCTCCTATAATTCACCCCTCCACTTT
>NA|TRBV6-6|TRBJ2-2|16|TRBD1
CASRKAGQGNTGELFF
TGTGCCAGCAGAAAGGCGGGACAGGGGAACACCGGGGAGCTGTTTTTT
>NA|TRBV27|TRBJ1-1|14|NA
CASSFGGRNTEAFF
TGTGCCAGCAGTTTTGGGGGGCGGAACACTGAAGCTTTCTTT
>few|TRBV29-1|TRBJ1-1|15|NA
CSVARAGGSDTEAFF
TGCAGCGTGGCCCGAGCCGGGGGCAGCGACACTGAAGCTTTCTTT
>NA|TRBV9|TRBJ1-1|15|NA
CASSVGPGLNTEAFF
TGTGCCAGCAGCGTAGGCCCGGGATTGAACACTGAAGCTTTCTTT
>NA|TRBV18|TRBJ1-3|16|TRBD1
CASSPTTGAPGNTIYF
TGTGCCAGCTCACCGACCACAGGGGCCCCTGGAAACACCATATATTTT
>NA|TRBV13|TRBJ2-7|15|TRBD1
CASRLSGTDVYEQYF
TGTGCCAGCAGACTTTCAGGGACAGACGTCTACGAGCAGTACTTC
>NA|TRBV6-6|TRBJ2-7|13|NA
CATLGEGPYEQYF
TGTGCCACACTAGGCGAGGGGCCCTACGAGCAGTACTTC
>NA|TRBV11-2|TRBJ1-3|16|TRBD1
CASSTLTGGGGNTIYF
TGTGCCAGCAGCACCCTGACAGGGGGCGGTGGAAACACCATATATTTT
>few|TRBV6-5|TRBJ1-2|14|NA
CASSYNRADYGYTF
TGTGCCAGCAGTTACAACAGGGCGGACTATGGCTACACCTTC
>NA|TRBV19|TRBJ1-2|18|TRBD1
CASSNPPGQGSSNYGYTF
TGTGCCAGTAGTAACCCCCCGGGACAGGGGAGCTCGAACTATGGCTACACCTTC
>once|TRBV7-2|TRBJ1-2|13|NA
CASSLRTADGYTF
TGTGCCAGCAGCTTAAGGACAGCTGATGGCTACACCTTC
>NA|TRBV6-6|TRBJ1-1|16|TRBD1
CASSSRQGGRETEAFF
TGTGCCAGCAGTTCCAGACAGGGAGGAAGGGAAACTGAAGCTTTCTTT
>NA|TRBV2|TRBJ2-5|14|TRBD1
CASGFQGAGETQYF
TGTGCCAGCGGATTTCAGGGGGCAGGGGAGACCCAGTACTTC
>NA|TRBV19|TRBJ2-3|14|TRBD1
CASTNRGYTDTQYF
TGTGCCAGTACAAACAGGGGCTACACAGATACGCAGTATTTT
>NA|TRBV11-2|TRBJ1-2|15|TRBD1
CASSLAPTGDYGYTF
TGTGCCAGCAGCTTAGCGCCCACAGGGGACTATGGCTACACCTTC
>NA|TRBV7-6|TRBJ1-1|15|TRBD1
CASSGHMQGATEAFF
TGTGCCAGCAGCGGACATATGCAGGGGGCAACTGAAGCTTTCTTT
>NA|TRBV6-1|TRBJ1-2|14|NA
CASSERQGAYGYTF
TGTGCCAGCAGTGAAAGGCAGGGTGCCTATGGCTACACCTTC
>NA|TRBV27|TRBJ2-7|13|NA
CASSHIRAHEQYF
TGTGCCAGCAGCCACATAAGGGCCCACGAGCAGTACTTC
>NA|TRBV4-1|TRBJ2-3|14|NA
CASTEGGQTDTQYF
TGCGCCAGCACCGAAGGGGGTCAAACAGATACGCAGTATTTT
>NA|TRBV18|TRBJ2-3|15|NA
CASPSGNSLLDTQYF
TGTGCCAGCCCCTCAGGGAATAGTTTATTGGATACGCAGTATTTT
>NA|TRBV11-2|TRBJ2-5|13|TRBD1
CASSSQGEETQYF
TGTGCCAGCAGCTCACAGGGGGAAGAGACCCAGTACTTC
>NA|TRBV7-3|TRBJ2-1|11|NA
CASSLSGAKFF
TGTGCCAGCAGCTTATCCGGGGCGAAGTTCTTC
>NA|TRBV30|TRBJ1-4|12|NA
CAWSDSRGELFF
TGTGCCTGGAGTGACTCGCGCGGGGAACTGTTTTTT
>NA|TRBV7-9|TRBJ1-2|12|NA
CASSIQTGGYTF
TGTGCCAGCAGCATTCAAACAGGCGGCTACACCTTC
>many|TRBV5-4|TRBJ1-1|15|NA
CASRDNRAGGPEAFF
TGTGCCAGCAGGGACAACAGGGCGGGGGGGCCTGAAGCTTTCTTT
>NA|TRBV5-1|TRBJ1-2|13|NA
CASSRSLTDGYTF
TGCGCCAGCAGCCGGTCCTTGACAGACGGCTACACCTTC
>once|TRBV7-8|TRBJ2-1|16|TRBD2
CASSHRLAGGKNEQFF
TGTGCCAGCAGCCACAGACTAGCGGGGGGGAAGAATGAGCAGTTCTTC
>NA|TRBV29-1|TRBJ2-7|11|NA
CSVVREYEQYF
TGCAGCGTTGTCCGGGAGTACGAGCAGTACTTC